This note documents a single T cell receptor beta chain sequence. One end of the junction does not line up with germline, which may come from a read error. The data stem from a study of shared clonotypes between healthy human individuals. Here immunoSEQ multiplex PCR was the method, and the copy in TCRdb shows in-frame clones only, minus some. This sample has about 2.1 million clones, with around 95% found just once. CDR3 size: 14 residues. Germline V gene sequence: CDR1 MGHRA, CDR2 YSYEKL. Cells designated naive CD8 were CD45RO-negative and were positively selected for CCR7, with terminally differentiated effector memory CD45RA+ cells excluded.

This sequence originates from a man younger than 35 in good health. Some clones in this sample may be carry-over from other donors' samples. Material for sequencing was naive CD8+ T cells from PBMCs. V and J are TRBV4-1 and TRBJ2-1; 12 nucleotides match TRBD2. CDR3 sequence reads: CANSLGLAGSEQFF. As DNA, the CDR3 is TGCGCCAACAGCCTCGGACTAGCGGGATCAGAGCAGTTCTTC.